This T cell receptor beta chain was identified in a study of blood T cell repertoires in COVID-19. This clone was recorded once. In the original workflow: Scientists estimated how many nucleated cells there were by amplifying reference gene primers. Measured with immunoSEQ multiplex PCR; TCRdb has only the in-frame clones, and not every one. V, J and clone size reflect that table, while D and trimming were determined from the DNA. The repertoire holds hundreds of thousands of clones, with 82% as singletons. This CDR3 is 13 amino acids long. Trimming took 2 bases from V and 3 from J; bases not matched to a gene: 0. The V gene's germline CDR1 is MGHDK and CDR2 SYGVNS.

V is TRBV25-1 and J is TRBJ1-2; 7 nucleotides match TRBD1. The TCR comes from an elderly woman with acute or convalescent COVID-19. Source material: peripheral blood. CDR3 region: CASSETGDYGYTF. Here the CDR3 DNA reads TGTGCCAGCAGTGAAACAGGGGACTATGGCTACACCTTC.